The source of this T cell receptor (beta chain) is a study of PD-1 blockade in classical Hodgkin lymphoma. Method: immunoSEQ multiplex PCR; TCRdb's copy keeps in-frame clones and lacks some. The sample lists tens of thousands of clones, under 90% occurring once. The ends were cut back, 1 base at V and 5 bases at J, with 11 bases in the middle. Germline-derived CDR1 and CDR2 are SEHNR and FQNEAQ (reference sequence). CDR3 length: 15 residues. Brentuximab vedotin exposure varied among the patients, all of whom had relapsed after autologous stem cell transplantation. Sequenced material: peripheral blood mononuclear cells (PBMCs), taken at baseline. The V and J genes are TRBV7-9 and TRBJ1-4; D is ambiguous. The receptor's source is a human donor with classical Hodgkin lymphoma. The CDR3 nucleotides read TGTGCCAGCAGCTTAGAGGCAGGAGTCAATGAAAAACTGTTTTTT. Protein product: CASSLEAGVNEKLFF.